This TCR beta chain was obtained from a study of graft-versus-host responses after intestinal transplantation. Study-level points and caveats: Ileal or blood samples showed some GvH clones first, and such clones were also found in recipient marrow. Individuals carrying graft-donor T cell macrochimerism showed high graft-versus-host to host-versus-graft clonal ratios in allografts.

CDR1 is SGHDT, CDR2 YYEEEE, per germline. CDR3 size: 14 residues. V gave up 0 bases and J gave up 2 bases, with 7 bases separating them. As regards this clone: Its antigen is as yet unknown.

The repertoire was sequenced with immunoSEQ multiplex PCR; TCRdb's copy has only in-frame clones and lacks some. This sample has roughly 92,000 clones, with approximately 87% found just once. This clonotype was sampled from a human donor who received an intestinal transplant. The input for sequencing was unstimulated CD4+ T cells sorted from spleen or lymph node cells, taken before intestinal transplant. The chain carries TRBV5-6 and TRBJ2-3, with TRBD1 as a possible D gene (6 bases). The CDR3 sequence: CASSLAGATDTQYF. In nucleotides, the CDR3 is TGTGCCAGCAGCTTGGCAGGGGCCACAGATACGCAGTATTTT.